The present entry profiles one T cell receptor (beta chain) with its context. This clonotype was seen ten or more times. The antigen this receptor binds is unknown. Base qualities were left out, and no much larger clone turns up one base away. The sample belongs to a study of T cells after yellow fever vaccination (dated by TCRdb to between 2018 and 2021). For the wider study: Libraries from fractions with low cell numbers were prepared with the SMART-Seq v4 Ultra Low Input RNA kit. To follow T-cell clones before and after primary and booster YFV17D yellow fever vaccination, bulk TCR alpha and beta repertoires were sequenced over time. Two healthy male donors, one aged 18 to 30 and one aged 30 to 40 years, were included in the cohort. Blood was collected at multiple timepoints before and after primary and secondary immunization, and bulk PBMC replicates and cell subsets were isolated.

The sample's treatment or condition label is to be understood as: live attenuated yellow fever vaccine strain. At every blood-draw timepoint, two biological replicates of bulk PBMCs were collected. A standard Ficoll-Paque protocol was used to isolate PBMCs from peripheral blood. TriZol was used to extract RNA from bulk PBMCs, CD4 and CD8 fractions, and dextramer-positive and dextramer-negative fractions. V ends up 0 bases short and J 5 bases short, with an unmatched junction base count of 2. For CDR1 and CDR2, the germline V gene lists SGHRS and YFSETQ. The CDR3 has 14 amino acids, counting the end cysteine and phenylalanine. The retained sequence is limited to the CDR3, 42 bases, with the frame set at the first base. Summary of the overall study and its limitations: Computational filtering was required because FACS-sorted repertoires could contain abundant contaminating clonotypes from the bulk population. Because only a couple of donors were included in the study, the extent to which the findings can be generalized is limited. After the booster, most of the clones that had expanded following primary vaccination were detected again (just under 97% of CD4 and roughly 88% of CD8), which suggests that memory was broadly maintained. The secondary T-cell response was weaker than the primary response but faster, peaking on day 5 instead of day 15. A small fraction of clonotypes showed up in both the CD4 and CD8 compartments, probably as a result of convergent recombination.

The sequencer listed for this sample is Illumina NovaSeq 6000. TCR cDNA was synthesized by 5'RACE template switching, which introduced a universal primer site and unique molecular identifiers. Priming of cDNA synthesis was performed from both the TCR alpha and TCR beta constant segments. Libraries were amplified in two PCR steps, with sample barcodes and sequencing adapters added in the second step. Libraries were sequenced on Illumina HiSeq 2500 (2x100 bp) or NovaSeq (2x150 bp). On the study's bioinformatics: MIGEC handled demultiplexing of reads and collapsing into UMI consensus sequences, while MiXCR performed V(D)J alignment. Using edgeR on replicate PBMC samples, clonotypes were called vaccine-responding if FDR was below 0.01 and the log2 fold change was above 5 up to day 15. Bulk clonotypes were assigned CD4 or CD8 identity according to which sequenced CD4 or CD8 repertoire held them at higher abundance. The raw public data were reprocessed by TCRdb itself: fastp quality trimming at Q25, MiXCR clonotype calling, in-frame beta chains only. Each record represents a unique CDR3 protein, reported with the most common genes and DNA among its rows. These V and J calls originate from TCRdb's pipeline instead of the authors' own analysis. A total of around 310,000 distinct CDR3 sequences appear in this sample, 3.6% of them only once. Jointly, the top ten make up 23% of the sample.

The rearrangement joined TRBV5-1 to TRBJ2-5; 9 of the junction bases match TRBD2. The sample was PBMCs, taken on the day of the yellow fever booster vaccination. The sequence was collected from a man aged 18 to 35 who received the YFV17D yellow fever vaccine. Here is the DNA: TGCGCCAGCAGCTTGGCTAGCGGGGTTGAGACCCAGTACTTC. It encodes CASSLASGVETQYF.